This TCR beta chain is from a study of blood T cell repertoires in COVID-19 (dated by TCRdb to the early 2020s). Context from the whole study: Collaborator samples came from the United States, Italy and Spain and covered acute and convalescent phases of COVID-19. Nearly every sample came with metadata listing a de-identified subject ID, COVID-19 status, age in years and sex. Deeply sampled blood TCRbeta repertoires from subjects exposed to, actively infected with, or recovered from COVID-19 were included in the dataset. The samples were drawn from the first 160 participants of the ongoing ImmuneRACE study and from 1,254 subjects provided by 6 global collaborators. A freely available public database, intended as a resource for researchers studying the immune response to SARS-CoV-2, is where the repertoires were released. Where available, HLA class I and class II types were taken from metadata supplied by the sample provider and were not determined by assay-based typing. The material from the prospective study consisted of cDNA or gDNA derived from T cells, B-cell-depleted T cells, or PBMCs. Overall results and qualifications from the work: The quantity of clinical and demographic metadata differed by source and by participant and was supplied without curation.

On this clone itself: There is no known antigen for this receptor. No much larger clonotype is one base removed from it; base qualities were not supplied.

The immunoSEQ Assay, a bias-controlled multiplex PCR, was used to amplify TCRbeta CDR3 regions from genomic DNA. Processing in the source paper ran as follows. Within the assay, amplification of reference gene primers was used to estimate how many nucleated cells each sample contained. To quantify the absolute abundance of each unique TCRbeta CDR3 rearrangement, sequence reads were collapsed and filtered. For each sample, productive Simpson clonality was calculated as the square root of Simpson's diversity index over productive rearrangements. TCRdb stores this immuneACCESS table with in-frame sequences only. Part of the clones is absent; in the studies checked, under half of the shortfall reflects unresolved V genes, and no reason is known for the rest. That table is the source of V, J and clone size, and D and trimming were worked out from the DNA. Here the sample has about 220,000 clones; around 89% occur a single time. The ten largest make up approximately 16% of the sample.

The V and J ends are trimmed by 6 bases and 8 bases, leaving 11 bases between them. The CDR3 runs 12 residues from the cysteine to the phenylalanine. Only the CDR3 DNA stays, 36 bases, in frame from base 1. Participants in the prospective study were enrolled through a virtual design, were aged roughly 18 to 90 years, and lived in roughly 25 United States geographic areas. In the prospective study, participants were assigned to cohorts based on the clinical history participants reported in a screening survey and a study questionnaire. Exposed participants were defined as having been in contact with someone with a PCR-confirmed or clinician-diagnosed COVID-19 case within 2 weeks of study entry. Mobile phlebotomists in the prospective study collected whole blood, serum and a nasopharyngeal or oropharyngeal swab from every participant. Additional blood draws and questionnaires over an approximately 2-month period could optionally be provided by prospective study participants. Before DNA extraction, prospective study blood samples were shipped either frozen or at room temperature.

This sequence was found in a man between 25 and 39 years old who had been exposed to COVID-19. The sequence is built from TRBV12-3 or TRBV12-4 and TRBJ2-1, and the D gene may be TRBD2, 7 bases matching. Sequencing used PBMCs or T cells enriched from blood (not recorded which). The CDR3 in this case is CASRRGGDEQFF. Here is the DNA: TGTGCCAGCAGGAGGGGGGGGGATGAGCAGTTCTTC.